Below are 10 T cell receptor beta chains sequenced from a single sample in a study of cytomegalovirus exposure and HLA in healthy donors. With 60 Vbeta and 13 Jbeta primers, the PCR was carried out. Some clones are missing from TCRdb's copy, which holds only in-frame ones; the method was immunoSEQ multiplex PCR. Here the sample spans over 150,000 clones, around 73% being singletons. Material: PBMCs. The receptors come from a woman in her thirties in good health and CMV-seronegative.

CDR3: CASSPYREGYNEQFF. CDR3 nucleotide sequence: TGTGCCAGCTCACCATACCGGGAGGGATACAATGAGCAGTTCTTC. The chain employs TRBV18 and TRBJ2-1; 8 bases are a match to TRBD2. V shed 2 bases and J 4 bases; nucleotides not matched to a gene: 4. This CDR3 has 15 residues. Looked up from germline, CDR1 is KGHSH and CDR2 is LQKENI.

The CDR3 region is CASSLLGGTNTGELFF. The CDR3 bases are TGTGCCAGCAGCCTCCTCGGAGGGACGAACACCGGGGAGCTGTTTTTT. The J gene is TRBJ2-2, the V gene TRBV14; tentatively, D is TRBD2 (6 bases). From germline, CDR1 is SGHDN and CDR2 FVKESK. The CDR3 is 16 residues long. V shed 4 bases and J shed 0 bases, with 12 bases lying between them.

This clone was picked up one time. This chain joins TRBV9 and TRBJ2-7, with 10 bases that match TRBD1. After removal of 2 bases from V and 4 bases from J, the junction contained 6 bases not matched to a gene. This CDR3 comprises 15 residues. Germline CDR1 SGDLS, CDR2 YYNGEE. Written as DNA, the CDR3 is TGTGCCAGCAGCGTTAGTGGGACAGGGGTTTACGAGCAGTACTTC. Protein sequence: CASSVSGTGVYEQYF.

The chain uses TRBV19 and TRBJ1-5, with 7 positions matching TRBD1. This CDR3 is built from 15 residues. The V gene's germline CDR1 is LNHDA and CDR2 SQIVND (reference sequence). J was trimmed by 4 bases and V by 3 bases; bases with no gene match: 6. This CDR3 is CASSIRQGGNQPQHF. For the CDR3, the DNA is TGTGCCAGTAGTATTCGACAGGGAGGAAATCAGCCCCAGCATTTT.

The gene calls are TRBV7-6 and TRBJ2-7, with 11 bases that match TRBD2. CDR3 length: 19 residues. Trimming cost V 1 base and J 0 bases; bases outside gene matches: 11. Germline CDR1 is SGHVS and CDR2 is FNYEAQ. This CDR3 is CASSLGAPSGRPGSYEQYF. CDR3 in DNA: TGTGCCAGCAGCTTAGGGGCGCCTAGCGGGAGGCCCGGCTCCTACGAGCAGTACTTC.

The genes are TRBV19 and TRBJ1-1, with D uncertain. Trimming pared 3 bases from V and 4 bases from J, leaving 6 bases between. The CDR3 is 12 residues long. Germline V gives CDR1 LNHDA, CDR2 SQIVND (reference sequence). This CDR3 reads CASSITPTEAFF. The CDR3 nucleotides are TGTGCCAGTAGTATCACACCCACTGAAGCTTTCTTT.

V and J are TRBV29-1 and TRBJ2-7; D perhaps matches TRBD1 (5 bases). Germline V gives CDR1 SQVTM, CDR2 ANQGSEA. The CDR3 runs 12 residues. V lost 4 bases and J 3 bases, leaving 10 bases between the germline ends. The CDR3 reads CSVAFRVYEQYF. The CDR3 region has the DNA TGCAGCGTTGCATTCAGGGTCTACGAGCAGTACTTC.

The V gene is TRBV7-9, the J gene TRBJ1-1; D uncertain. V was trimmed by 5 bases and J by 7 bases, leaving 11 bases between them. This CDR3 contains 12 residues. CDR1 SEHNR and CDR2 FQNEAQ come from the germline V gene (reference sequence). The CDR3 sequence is CASSVYRDEAFF. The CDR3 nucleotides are TGTGCCAGCAGCGTATACAGAGATGAAGCTTTCTTT. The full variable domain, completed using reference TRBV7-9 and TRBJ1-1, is DTGVSQNPRHKITKRGQNVTFRCDPISEHNRLYWYRQTLGQGPEFLTYFQNEAQLEKSRLLSDRFSAERPKGSFSTLEIQRTEQGDSAMYLCASSVYRDEAFFGQGTRLTVV.

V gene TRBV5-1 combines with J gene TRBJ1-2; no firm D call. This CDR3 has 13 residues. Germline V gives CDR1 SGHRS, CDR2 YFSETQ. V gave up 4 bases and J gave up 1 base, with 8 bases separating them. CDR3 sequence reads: CASSPTGNYGYTF. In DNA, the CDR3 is TGCGCCAGCAGCCCGACTGGTAACTATGGCTACACCTTC.

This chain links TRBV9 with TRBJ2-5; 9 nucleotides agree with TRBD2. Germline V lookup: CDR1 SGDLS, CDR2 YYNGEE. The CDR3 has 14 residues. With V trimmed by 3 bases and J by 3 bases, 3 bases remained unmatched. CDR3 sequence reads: CASSASGGKETQYF. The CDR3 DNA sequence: TGTGCCAGCAGCGCAAGCGGGGGGAAAGAGACCCAGTACTTC.